This T cell receptor (beta chain) is from a study of blood T cell repertoires in COVID-19 (dated by TCRdb to the early 2020s). Some background on the complete study: Samples from collaborators originated in the United States, Italy and Spain and spanned both the acute and convalescent phases of COVID-19. The prospective study material was composed of cDNA or gDNA derived from T cells, B-cell-depleted T cells, or PBMCs. Deeply sampled blood TCRbeta repertoires from subjects exposed to, actively infected with, or recovered from COVID-19 were included in the dataset. The repertoires were released in a freely available public database meant as a resource for research on the immune response to SARS-CoV-2. The samples were drawn from the first 160 participants of the ongoing ImmuneRACE study and from 950 to 1,500 subjects provided by 6 global collaborators. The sample metadata nearly always contained a de-identified subject ID, COVID-19 status, age in years and sex. Where available, HLA class I and class II types were taken from metadata supplied by the sample provider and were not determined by assay-based typing. Overall study outcomes, separate from this receptor: The quantity of clinical and demographic metadata differed by source and by participant and was supplied without curation.

Collaborating institutions collected whole blood in K2EDTA tubes following their own protocols. Collaborator samples were shipped for TCRbeta analysis as frozen whole blood, isolated PBMCs, or DNA extracted from either sample type. TCRbeta CDR3 regions were amplified from genomic DNA using the immunoSEQ Assay, a bias-controlled multiplex PCR. The original methods were these. The number of nucleated cells in each sample was estimated from the amplification of reference gene primers within the assay. To quantify the absolute abundance of each unique TCRbeta CDR3 rearrangement, sequence reads were collapsed and filtered. For each sample, productive Simpson clonality was calculated as the square root of Simpson's diversity index over productive rearrangements. Drawn from immuneACCESS, this table holds only the in-frame rearrangements with V and J called that TCRdb kept. Clones are partly lost; checked studies trace under half to an unresolved V gene and leave the rest unexplained. V and J calls and clone size are as listed in that table; D and trimming were resolved from the DNA. This sample has under 200,000 clones in its table, and roughly nine tenths of those were observed once. The top ten hold approximately 0.5% of the sample.

This clone was counted only a few times. Its recognized antigen is unknown. No much larger clone is present one base from it, and per-base qualities are unavailable. CDR1 is given as SGHRS and CDR2 as YFSETQ, both from the germline V gene. The CDR3 sequence holds 14 residues, the cysteine and phenylalanine included. The only DNA kept is the CDR3, 42 bases in frame from the first base. V loses 0 bases of germline sequence and J loses 2 bases, and the interval between the two ends is 8 bases. The chain links TRBV5-1 with TRBJ2-5; no confident D gene assignment can be made. The clonotype was recovered from a man in his fifties or sixties with acute or convalescent COVID-19. Sequenced input: peripheral blood. The sequence in DNA is TGCGCCAGCAGCTTGGTTCCTATACAAGAGACCCAGTACTTC. Translated, it reads CASSLVPIQETQYF. This CDR3, with the reference TRBV5-1 and TRBJ2-5 proteins standing in past its ends, gives the full variable domain KAGVTQTPRYLIKTRGQQVTLSCSPISGHRSVSWYQQTPGQGLQFLFEYFSETQRNKGNFPGRFSGRQFSNSRSEMNVSTLELGDSALYLCASSLVPIQETQYFGPGTRLLVL.